This is a list of T cell receptor beta chains from one sample in a study of T-cell memory formation after mild COVID-19. In TCRdb, the 5' RACE reads were re-called with MiXCR into one record per CDR3 protein. This repertoire shows hundreds of thousands of distinct CDR3 sequences, 20% found once; its top ten account for around 8.4%. Sequenced material: PBMCs or a T cell subset sorted from them (not recorded which). These receptors were obtained from an adult woman who had mild COVID-19 (a few samples of this study predate the infection). Cell type and time point are not known. CDR3s leave out the opening cysteine and the closing phenylalanine or tryptophan.

v_call: TRBV20-1; cdr3_aa: SAREPGRQETQY
v_call: TRBV15; cdr3_aa: ATSRGLEGHNEQF
v_call: TRBV20-1; cdr3_aa: SARGRANEKLF
v_call: TRBV6-5; cdr3_aa: ASSRDRGGTDTQY
v_call: TRBV27; cdr3_aa: ASSLGGTGGHTEAF
v_call: TRBV12-3/TRBV12-4; cdr3_aa: ASSPALEQY
v_call: TRBV7-3; cdr3_aa: ASSLGQGASGELF
v_call: TRBV7-9; cdr3_aa: ASSVNGGLQETQY
v_call: TRBV3-1; cdr3_aa: ASSRQTDQPQH
v_call: TRBV27; cdr3_aa: ASSPPRGLAGEREQF
v_call: TRBV27; cdr3_aa: ASRPGGAAEWELF
v_call: TRBV5-1; cdr3_aa: ASRIGPAGGGNEQF
v_call: TRBV7-9; cdr3_aa: ASSFYGHSGANVLT
v_call: TRBV4-1; cdr3_aa: ASSITGTQGNEQY
v_call: TRBV6-2/TRBV6-3; cdr3_aa: ASSFPRDSSTNEKLF
v_call: TRBV4-1; cdr3_aa: ASSQDPRTGELTDTQY
v_call: TRBV12-3/TRBV12-4; cdr3_aa: ASSLRVVGEKLF
v_call: TRBV5-5; cdr3_aa: ASSFRTGMDNEQF
v_call: TRBV6-1; cdr3_aa: ASREIFLVGYGYT
v_call: TRBV4-1; cdr3_aa: ASSSPGARRNTEAF
v_call: TRBV5-1; cdr3_aa: ASSLGRSSTDTQY
v_call: TRBV5-1; cdr3_aa: ASSLAGMTDTQY
v_call: TRBV4-1; cdr3_aa: ASSLLGQGTANTEAF
v_call: TRBV29-1; cdr3_aa: SVGLRANPIDTQY
v_call: TRBV27; cdr3_aa: ASSLRLRLNTGELF
v_call: TRBV7-8; cdr3_aa: ASSPVGGGETQY
v_call: TRBV5-1; cdr3_aa: ASSSGSNQAF
v_call: TRBV7-9; cdr3_aa: ASSSGRTGGANNEQF
v_call: TRBV18; cdr3_aa: ASSPPGQGRNTEAF
v_call: TRBV12-3/TRBV12-4; cdr3_aa: ASSFGRNHNEKLF
v_call: TRBV30; cdr3_aa: AWSVFGGRAF
v_call: TRBV29-1; cdr3_aa: SVGTGQQGQF
v_call: TRBV13; cdr3_aa: ASSPDNSYNEQF
v_call: TRBV27; cdr3_aa: ASTPSGGAGEQF
v_call: TRBV29-1; cdr3_aa: SLVMGRASTDTQY
v_call: TRBV5-6; cdr3_aa: ASSLDRGLDNSPLH
v_call: TRBV7-9; cdr3_aa: ASSYRENYGYT
v_call: TRBV7-2; cdr3_aa: ASSSSRANYGYT
v_call: TRBV10-3; cdr3_aa: ATRDRRETQY
v_call: TRBV12-3/TRBV12-4; cdr3_aa: ASSLIWGQVEGYT
v_call: TRBV29-1; cdr3_aa: SVTTGMVNEQF